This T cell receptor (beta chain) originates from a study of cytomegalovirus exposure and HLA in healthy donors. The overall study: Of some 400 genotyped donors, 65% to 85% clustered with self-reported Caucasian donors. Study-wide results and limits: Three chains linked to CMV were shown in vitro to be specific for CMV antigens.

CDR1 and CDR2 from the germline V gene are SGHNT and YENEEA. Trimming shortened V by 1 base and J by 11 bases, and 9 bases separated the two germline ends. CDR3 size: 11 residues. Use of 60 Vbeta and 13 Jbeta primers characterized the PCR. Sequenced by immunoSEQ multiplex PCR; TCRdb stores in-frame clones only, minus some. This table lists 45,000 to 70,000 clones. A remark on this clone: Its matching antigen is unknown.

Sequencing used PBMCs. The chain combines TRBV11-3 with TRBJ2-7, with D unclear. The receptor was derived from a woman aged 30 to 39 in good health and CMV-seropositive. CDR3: CASSLGALKYF. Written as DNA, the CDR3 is TGTGCCAGCAGCTTAGGGGCATTGAAGTACTTC.